This T cell receptor (beta chain) is drawn from a study of Ad26.COV2.S vaccination and SARS-CoV-2 variants. Background on the study: Intramuscular Ad26.COV2.S at 5x10^10 or 1x10^11 viral particles. Study results and caveats: After vaccination, reports described spike-specific CD8+ and CD4+ T cell responses as showing substantial breadth. Spike-specific TCR breadth in vaccine recipients exceeded that seen in placebo recipients.

Sample treatment: roughly 20 received Ad26.COV2.S at low or high dose, single or two shots; 5 received placebo; per-sample allocation not given. Day 63 after the first vaccine or placebo injection was the time point for sampling. Its platform was an Ad26 vector, and its expressed antigen was Wuhan-strain SARS-CoV-2 spike. Repertoires were generated with immunoSEQ multiplex PCR, while TCRdb's copy carries only in-frame clones and drops some. Of around 250,000 clones in the sample, approximately 88% were seen once. With respect to this clone: Its specificity is unknown.

Deletions cut 5 bases from V and 2 bases from J, with 10 bases between. The length of the CDR3 is 15 residues. In germline, CDR1 is MNHEY, CDR2 SVGEGT. The input for sequencing was peripheral blood, taken in a trial of Ad26.COV2.S vaccine versus placebo. The genes are TRBV6-2 or TRBV6-3 and TRBJ2-6, with a possible D match to TRBD1 (5 bases). The origin of this receptor is a person between 18 and 59 years old who received the Ad26.COV2.S COVID-19 vaccine or a placebo. The DNA for the CDR3 is TGTGCCAGCAGTCAAACAGGTACTGGGGCCAACGTCCTGACTTTC. This sequence encodes CASSQTGTGANVLTF.